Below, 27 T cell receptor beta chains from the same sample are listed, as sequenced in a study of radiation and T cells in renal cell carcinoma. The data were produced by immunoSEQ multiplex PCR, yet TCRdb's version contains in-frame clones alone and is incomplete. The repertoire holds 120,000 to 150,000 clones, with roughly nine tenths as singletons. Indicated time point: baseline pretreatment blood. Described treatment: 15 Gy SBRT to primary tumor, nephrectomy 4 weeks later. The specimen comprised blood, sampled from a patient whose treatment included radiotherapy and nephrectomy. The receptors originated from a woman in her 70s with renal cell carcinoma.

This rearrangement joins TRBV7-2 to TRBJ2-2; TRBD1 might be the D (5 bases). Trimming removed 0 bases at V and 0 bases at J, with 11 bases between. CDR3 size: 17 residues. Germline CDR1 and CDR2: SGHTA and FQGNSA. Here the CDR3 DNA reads TGTGCCAGCAGCTTAGCGCCCCCAGGGTCGAACACCGGGGAGCTGTTTTTT. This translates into CASSLAPPGSNTGELFF.

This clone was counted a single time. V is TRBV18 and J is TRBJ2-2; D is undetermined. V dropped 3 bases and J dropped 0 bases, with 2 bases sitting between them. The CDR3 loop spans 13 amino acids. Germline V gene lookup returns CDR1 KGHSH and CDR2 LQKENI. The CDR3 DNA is TGTGCCAGCTCACCCTCGAACACCGGGGAGCTGTTTTTT. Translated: CASSPSNTGELFF.

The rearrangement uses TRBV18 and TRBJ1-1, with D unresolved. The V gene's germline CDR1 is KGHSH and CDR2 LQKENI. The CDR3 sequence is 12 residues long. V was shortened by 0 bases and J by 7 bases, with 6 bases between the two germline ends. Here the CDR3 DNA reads TGTGCCAGCTCACCACCGAACGGTGAAGCTTTCTTT. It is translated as CASSPPNGEAFF.

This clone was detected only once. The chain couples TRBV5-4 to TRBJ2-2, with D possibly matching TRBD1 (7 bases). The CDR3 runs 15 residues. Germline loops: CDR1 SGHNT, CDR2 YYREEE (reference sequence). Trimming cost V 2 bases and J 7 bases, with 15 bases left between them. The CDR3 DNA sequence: TGTGCCAGCAGCTTACCGGGACAGCGGGTCGGGGAGCTGTTTTTT. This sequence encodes CASSLPGQRVGELFF.

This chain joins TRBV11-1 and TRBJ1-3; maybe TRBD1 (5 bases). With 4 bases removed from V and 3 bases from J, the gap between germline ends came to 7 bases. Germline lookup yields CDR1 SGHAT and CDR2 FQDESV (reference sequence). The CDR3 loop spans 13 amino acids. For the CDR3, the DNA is TGTGCCAGCAGCTCCAGGGATGGAAACACCATATATTTT. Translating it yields CASSSRDGNTIYF. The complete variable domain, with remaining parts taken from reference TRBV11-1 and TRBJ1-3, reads EAEVAQSPRYKITEKSQAVAFWCDPISGHATLYWYRQILGQGPELLVQFQDESVVDDSQLPKDRFSAERLKGVDSTLKIQPAELGDSAMYLCASSSRDGNTIYFGEGSWLTVV.

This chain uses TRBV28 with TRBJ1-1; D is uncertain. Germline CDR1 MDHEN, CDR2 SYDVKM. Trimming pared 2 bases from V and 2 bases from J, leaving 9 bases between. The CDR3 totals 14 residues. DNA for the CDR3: TGTGCCAGCAGTTTAACGAACAGAAACACTGAAGCTTTCTTT. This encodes CASSLTNRNTEAFF.

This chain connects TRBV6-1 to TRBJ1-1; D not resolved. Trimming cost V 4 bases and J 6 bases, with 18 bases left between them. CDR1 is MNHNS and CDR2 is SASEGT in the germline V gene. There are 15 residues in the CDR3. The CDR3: CASSVATRLRAEAFF. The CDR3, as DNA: TGTGCCAGCAGTGTCGCGACACGGCTTAGAGCTGAAGCTTTCTTT.

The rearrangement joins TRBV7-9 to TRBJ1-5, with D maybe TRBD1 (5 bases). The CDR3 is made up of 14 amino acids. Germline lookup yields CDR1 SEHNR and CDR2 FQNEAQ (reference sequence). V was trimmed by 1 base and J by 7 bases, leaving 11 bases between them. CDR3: CASSLDGSGQPQHF. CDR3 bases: TGTGCCAGCAGCTTAGATGGGTCAGGGCAGCCCCAGCATTTT. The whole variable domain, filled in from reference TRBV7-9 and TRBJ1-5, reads DTGVSQNPRHKITKRGQNVTFRCDPISEHNRLYWYRQTLGQGPEFLTYFQNEAQLEKSRLLSDRFSAERPKGSFSTLEIQRTEQGDSAMYLCASSLDGSGQPQHFGDGTRLSIL.

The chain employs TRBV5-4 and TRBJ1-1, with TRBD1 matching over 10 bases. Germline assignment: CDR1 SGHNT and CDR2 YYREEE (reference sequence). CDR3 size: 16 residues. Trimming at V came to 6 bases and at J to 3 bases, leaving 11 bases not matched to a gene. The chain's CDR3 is CASIRDRGPGDTEAFF. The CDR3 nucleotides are TGTGCCAGCATCCGGGACAGGGGACCCGGCGACACTGAAGCTTTCTTT.

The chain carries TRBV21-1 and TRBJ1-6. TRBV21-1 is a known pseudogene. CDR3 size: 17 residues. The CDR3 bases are TGTGCCAGCAGCACACCTCCCCCGGGCACCTATAATTCACCCCTCCACTTT. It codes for CASSTPPPGTYNSPLHF.

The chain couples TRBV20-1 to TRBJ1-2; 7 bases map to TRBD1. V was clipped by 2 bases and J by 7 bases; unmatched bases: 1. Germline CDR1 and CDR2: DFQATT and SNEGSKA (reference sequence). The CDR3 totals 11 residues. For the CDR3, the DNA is TGCAGTGCTAGACAGGGGGGTGGCTACACCTTC. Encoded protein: CSARQGGGYTF.

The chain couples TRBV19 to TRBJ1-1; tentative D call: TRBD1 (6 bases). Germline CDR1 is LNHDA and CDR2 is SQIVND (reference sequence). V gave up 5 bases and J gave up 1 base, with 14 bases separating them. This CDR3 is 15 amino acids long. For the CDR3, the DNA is TGTGCCAGTAGTCCCAGGACAGCAAAGAACACTGAAGCTTTCTTT. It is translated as CASSPRTAKNTEAFF.

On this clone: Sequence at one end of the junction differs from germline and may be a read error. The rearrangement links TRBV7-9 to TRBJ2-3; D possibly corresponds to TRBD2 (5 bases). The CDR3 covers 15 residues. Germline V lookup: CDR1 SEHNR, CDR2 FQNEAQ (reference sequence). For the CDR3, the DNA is TGTGCCAGCAGCCTAGCTAGCTCGGGGACAGATACGCAGTATTTT. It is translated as CASSLASSGTDTQYF.

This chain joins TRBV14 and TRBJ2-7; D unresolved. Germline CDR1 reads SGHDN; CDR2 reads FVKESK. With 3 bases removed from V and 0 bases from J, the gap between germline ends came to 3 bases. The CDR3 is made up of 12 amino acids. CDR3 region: CASSHGSYEQYF. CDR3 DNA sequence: TGTGCCAGCAGCCACGGCTCCTACGAGCAGTACTTC.

The CDR3: CASSVGQVYQPQHF. CDR3 nucleotide sequence: TGTGCCAGTAGTGTTGGACAGGTATATCAGCCCCAGCATTTT. This chain links TRBV19 with TRBJ1-5; 7 bases are a match to TRBD1. This CDR3 has 14 amino acids. Germline lookup yields CDR1 LNHDA and CDR2 SQIVND (reference sequence). V lost 5 bases to trimming and J lost 5 bases; unmatched junction nucleotides: 6.

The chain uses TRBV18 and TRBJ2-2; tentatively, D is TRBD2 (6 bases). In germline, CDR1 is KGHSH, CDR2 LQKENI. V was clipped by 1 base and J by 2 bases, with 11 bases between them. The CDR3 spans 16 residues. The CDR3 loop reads CASSPLVGGNTGELFF. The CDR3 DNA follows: TGTGCCAGCTCACCACTCGTCGGGGGAAACACCGGGGAGCTGTTTTTT.

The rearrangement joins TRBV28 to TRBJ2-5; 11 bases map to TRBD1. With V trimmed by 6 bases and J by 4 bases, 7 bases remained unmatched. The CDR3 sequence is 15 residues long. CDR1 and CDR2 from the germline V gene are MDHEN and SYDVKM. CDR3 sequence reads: CASRGTGGTGETQYF. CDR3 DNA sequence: TGTGCCAGCAGAGGGACAGGGGGAACTGGAGAGACCCAGTACTTC.

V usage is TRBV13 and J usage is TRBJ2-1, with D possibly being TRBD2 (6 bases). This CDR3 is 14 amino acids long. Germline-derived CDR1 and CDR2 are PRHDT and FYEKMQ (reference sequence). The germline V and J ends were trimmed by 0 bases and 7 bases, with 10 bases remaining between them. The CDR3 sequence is CASSLGRGRNEQFF. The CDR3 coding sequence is TGTGCCAGCAGCTTAGGCCGGGGGAGGAATGAGCAGTTCTTC. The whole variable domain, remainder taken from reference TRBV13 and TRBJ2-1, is AAGVIQSPRHLIKEKRETATLKCYPIPRHDTVYWYQQGPGQDPQFLISFYEKMQSDKGSIPDRFSAQQFSDYHSELNMSSLELGDSALYFCASSLGRGRNEQFFGPGTRLTVL.

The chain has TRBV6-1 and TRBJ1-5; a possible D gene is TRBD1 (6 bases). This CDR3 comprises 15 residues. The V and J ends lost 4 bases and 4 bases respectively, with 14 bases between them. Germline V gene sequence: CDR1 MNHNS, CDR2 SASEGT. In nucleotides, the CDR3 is TGTGCCAGCAGTGGGGGACATGGTACAAATCAGCCCCAGCATTTT. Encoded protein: CASSGGHGTNQPQHF.

The CDR3 is CASSYSSTGNQPQHF. CDR3 sequence (DNA): TGTGCCAGCAGTTACTCTAGCACAGGCAATCAGCCCCAGCATTTT. The V gene is TRBV6-5, the J gene TRBJ1-5; no firm D call. CDR1 MNHEY and CDR2 SVGAGI come from the germline V gene. CDR3 size: 15 residues. The germline V and J ends were trimmed by 0 bases and 2 bases, with 8 bases remaining between them.

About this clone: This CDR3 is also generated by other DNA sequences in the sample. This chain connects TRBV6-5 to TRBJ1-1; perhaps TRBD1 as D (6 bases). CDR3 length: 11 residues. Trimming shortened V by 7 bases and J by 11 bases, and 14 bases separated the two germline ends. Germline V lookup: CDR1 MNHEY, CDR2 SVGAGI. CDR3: CASTLGGRAFF. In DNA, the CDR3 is TGTGCCAGCACCCTAGGGGGGAGGGCTTTCTTT.

The CDR3 spells CASSLLTDDSYNEQFF. In DNA form, the CDR3 reads TGTGCCAGCAGCTTGTTAACAGACGATTCCTACAATGAGCAGTTCTTC. The V gene is TRBV5-6, the J gene TRBJ2-1; unclear D gene. Germline CDR1 is SGHDT and CDR2 is YYEEEE. The CDR3 extends over 16 amino acids. The ends were cut back, 1 base at V and 1 base at J, with 12 bases in the middle.

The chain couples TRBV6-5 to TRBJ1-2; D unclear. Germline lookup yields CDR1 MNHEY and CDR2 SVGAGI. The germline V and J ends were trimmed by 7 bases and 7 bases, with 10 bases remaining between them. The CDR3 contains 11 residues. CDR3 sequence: CASKTWFGYTF. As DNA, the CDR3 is TGTGCCAGCAAAACGTGGTTTGGCTACACCTTC.

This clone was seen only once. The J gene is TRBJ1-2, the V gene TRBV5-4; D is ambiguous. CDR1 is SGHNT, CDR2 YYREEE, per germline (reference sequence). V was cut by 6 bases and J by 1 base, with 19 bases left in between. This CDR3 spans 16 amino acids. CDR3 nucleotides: TGTGCCAGCACCGAGGACGGAGTAACTCTTAACTATGGCTACACCTTC. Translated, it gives CASTEDGVTLNYGYTF.

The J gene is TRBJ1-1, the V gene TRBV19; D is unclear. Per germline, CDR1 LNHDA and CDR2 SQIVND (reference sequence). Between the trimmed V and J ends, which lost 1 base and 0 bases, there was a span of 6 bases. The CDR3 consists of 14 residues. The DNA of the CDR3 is TGTGCCAGTAGTATAGGCGGCATGAACACTGAAGCTTTCTTT. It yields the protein CASSIGGMNTEAFF.

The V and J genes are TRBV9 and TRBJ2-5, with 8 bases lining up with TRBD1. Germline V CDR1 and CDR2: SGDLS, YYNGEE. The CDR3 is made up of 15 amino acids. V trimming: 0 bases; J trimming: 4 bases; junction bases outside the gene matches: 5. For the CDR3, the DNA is TGTGCCAGCAGCGTAGAGGCAGGGGGCTTAGAGACCCAGTACTTC. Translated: CASSVEAGGLETQYF.

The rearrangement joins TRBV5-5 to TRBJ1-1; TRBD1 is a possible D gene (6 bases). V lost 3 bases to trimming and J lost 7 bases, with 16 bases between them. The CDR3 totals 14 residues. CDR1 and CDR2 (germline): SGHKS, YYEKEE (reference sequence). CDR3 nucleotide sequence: TGTGCCAGCAGCTACGCTGCCGGGACACTTGAAGCTTTCTTT. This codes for CASSYAAGTLEAFF.